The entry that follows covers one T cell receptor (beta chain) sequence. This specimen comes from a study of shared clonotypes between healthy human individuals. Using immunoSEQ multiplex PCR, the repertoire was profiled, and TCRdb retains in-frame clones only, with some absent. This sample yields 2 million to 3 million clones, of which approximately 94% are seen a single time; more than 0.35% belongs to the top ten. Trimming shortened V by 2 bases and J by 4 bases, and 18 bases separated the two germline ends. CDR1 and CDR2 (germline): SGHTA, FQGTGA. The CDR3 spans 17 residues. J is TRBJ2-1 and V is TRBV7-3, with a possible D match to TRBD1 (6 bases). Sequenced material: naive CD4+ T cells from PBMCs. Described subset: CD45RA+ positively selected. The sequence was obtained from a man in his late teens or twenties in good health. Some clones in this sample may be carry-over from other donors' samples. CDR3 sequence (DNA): TGTGCCAGCAGCTTAGGCCCTAGGGGGAGACTATACAATGAGCAGTTCTTC. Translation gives CASSLGPRGRLYNEQFF.